This section outlines one T cell receptor beta chain sequence together with its context. The antigen remains unidentified. The PCR ran on 60 Vbeta and 13 Jbeta primers. The method was immunoSEQ multiplex PCR; TCRdb's version includes in-frame clones alone and lacks a portion of them. Of about 180,000 clones in the sample, about 79% were seen once. The data originate from a study of cytomegalovirus exposure and HLA in healthy donors. Study outcomes and limitations: Among TCR beta chains, those listed as cytomegalovirus-associated numbered about 160.

The CDR3 spans 17 residues. Trimming at V came to 5 bases and at J to 4 bases, leaving 10 bases not matched to a gene. Germline loops: CDR1 PRHDT, CDR2 FYEKMQ (reference sequence). The TCR originated in a young man in good health and CMV-seronegative. Sequences were obtained from PBMCs. V usage is TRBV13 and J usage is TRBJ1-4; 10 bases are shared with TRBD1. The CDR3 DNA reads TGTGCCAGCAGCCTGCAGGGGACAGGGGCCCATAATGAAAAACTGTTTTTT. This sequence encodes CASSLQGTGAHNEKLFF. Supplemented by reference TRBV13 and TRBJ1-4, the full variable domain reads AAGVIQSPRHLIKEKRETATLKCYPIPRHDTVYWYQQGPGQDPQFLISFYEKMQSDKGSIPDRFSAQQFSDYHSELNMSSLELGDSALYFCASSLQGTGAHNEKLFFGSGTQLSVL.